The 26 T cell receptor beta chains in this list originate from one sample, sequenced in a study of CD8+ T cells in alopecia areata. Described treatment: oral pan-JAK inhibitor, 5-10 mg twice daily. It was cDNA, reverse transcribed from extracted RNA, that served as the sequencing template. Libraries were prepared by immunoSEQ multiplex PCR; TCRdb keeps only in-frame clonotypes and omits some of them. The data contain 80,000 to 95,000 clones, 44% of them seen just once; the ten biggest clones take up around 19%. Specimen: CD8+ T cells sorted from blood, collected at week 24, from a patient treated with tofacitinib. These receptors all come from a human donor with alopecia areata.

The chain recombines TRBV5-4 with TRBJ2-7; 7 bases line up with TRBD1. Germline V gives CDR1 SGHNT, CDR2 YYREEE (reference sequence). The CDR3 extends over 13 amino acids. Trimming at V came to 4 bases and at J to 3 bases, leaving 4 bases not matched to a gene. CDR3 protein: CASSPGDSYEQYF. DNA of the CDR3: TGTGCCAGCAGCCCCGGGGACAGCTACGAGCAGTACTTC.

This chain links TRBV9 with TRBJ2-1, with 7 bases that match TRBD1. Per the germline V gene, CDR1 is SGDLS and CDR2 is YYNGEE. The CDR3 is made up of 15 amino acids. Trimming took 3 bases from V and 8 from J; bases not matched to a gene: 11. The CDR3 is CASSAWDRRTDEQFF. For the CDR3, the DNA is TGTGCCAGCAGCGCCTGGGACAGACGCACGGATGAGCAGTTCTTC. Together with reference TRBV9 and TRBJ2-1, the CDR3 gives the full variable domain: DSGVTQTPKHLITATGQRVTLRCSPRSGDLSVYWYQQSLDQGLQFLIQYYNGEERAKGNILERFSAQQFPDLHSELNLSSLELGDSALYFCASSAWDRRTDEQFFGPGTRLTVL.

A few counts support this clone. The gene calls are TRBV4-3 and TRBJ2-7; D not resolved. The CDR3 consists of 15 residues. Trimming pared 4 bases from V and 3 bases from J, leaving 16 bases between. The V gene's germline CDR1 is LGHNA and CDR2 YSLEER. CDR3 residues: CASSPSNVGIYEQYF. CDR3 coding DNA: TGCGCCAGCAGCCCCTCTAACGTCGGAATCTACGAGCAGTACTTC.

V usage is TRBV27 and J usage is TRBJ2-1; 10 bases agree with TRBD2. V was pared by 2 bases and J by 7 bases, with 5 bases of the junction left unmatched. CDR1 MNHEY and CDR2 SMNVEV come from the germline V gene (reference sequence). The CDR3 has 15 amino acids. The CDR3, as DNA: TGTGCCAGCAGTTTAGCTAGCGGGAGTTTGAATGAGCAGTTCTTC. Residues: CASSLASGSLNEQFF.

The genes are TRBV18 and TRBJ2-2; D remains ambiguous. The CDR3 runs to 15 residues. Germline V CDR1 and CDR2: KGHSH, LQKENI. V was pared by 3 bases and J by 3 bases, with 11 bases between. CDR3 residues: CASSPIEMYTGELFF. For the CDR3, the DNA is TGTGCCAGCTCACCCATTGAGATGTACACCGGGGAGCTGTTTTTT.

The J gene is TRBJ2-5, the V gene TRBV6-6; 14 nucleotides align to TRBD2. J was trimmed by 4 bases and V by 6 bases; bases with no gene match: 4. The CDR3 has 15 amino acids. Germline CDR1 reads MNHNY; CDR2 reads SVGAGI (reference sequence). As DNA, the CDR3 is TGTGCCAGCAGAAGACTAGCGGGAGGGCCAGAGACCCAGTACTTC. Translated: CASRRLAGGPETQYF.

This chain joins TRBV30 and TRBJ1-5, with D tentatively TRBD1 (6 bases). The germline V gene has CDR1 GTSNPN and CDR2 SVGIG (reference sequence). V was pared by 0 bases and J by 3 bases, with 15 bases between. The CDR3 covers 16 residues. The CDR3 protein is CAWSVVGRGPNQPQHF. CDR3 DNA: TGTGCCTGGAGTGTAGTTGGCAGGGGTCCCAATCAGCCCCAGCATTTT.

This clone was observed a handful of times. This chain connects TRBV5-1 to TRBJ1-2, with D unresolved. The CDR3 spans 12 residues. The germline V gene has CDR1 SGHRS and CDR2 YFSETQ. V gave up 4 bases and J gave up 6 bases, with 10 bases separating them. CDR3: CASSPSLDGYTF. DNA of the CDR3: TGCGCCAGCAGCCCTTCTTTGGATGGCTACACCTTC.

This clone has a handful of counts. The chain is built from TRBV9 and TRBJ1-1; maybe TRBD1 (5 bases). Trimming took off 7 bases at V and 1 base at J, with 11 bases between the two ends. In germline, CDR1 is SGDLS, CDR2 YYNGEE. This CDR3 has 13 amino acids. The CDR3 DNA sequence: TGTGCCAGCGGCGGGGCAGAGAACACTGAAGCTTTCTTT. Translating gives CASGGAENTEAFF.

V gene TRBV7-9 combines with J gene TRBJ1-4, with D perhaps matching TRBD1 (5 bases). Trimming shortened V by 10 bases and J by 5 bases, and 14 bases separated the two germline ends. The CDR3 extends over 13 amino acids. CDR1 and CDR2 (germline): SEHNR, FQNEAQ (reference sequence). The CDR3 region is CATEGTENEKLFF. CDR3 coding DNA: TGTGCCACCGAGGGGACGGAGAATGAAAAACTGTTTTTT.

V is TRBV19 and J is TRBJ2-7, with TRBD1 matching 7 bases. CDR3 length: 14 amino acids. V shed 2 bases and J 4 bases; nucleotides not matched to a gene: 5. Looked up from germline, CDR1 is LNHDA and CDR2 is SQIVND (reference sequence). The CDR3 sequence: CASSISEGAYEQYF. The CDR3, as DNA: TGTGCCAGTAGTATATCTGAGGGGGCTTACGAGCAGTACTTC.

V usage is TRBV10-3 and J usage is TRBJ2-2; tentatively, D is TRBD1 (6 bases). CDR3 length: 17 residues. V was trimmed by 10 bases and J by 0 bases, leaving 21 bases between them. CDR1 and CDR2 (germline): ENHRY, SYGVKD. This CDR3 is CATRSPPDSSNTGELFF. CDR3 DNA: TGTGCCACCAGAAGCCCCCCGGACAGTTCGAACACCGGGGAGCTGTTTTTT.

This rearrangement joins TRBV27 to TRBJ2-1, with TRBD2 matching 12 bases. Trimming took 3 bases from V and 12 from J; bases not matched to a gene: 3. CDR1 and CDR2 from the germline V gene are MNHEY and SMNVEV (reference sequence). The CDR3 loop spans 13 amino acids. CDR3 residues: CASSLGLAGLQFF. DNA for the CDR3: TGTGCCAGCAGTTTGGGACTAGCGGGTCTGCAGTTCTTC.

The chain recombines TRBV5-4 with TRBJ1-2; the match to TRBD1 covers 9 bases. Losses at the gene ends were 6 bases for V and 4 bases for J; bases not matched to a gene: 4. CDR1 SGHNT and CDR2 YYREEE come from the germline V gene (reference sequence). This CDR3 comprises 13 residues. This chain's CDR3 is CASTGTGIYGYTF. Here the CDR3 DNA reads TGTGCCAGCACCGGGACAGGGATCTATGGCTACACCTTC.

The CDR3 nucleotides are TGTGCCAGCAGCCCCAGGAGGGGTGGGGAGACCCAGTACTTC. Amino acids: CASSPRRGGETQYF. The chain carries TRBV28 and TRBJ2-5; D may be TRBD2 (6 bases). The CDR3 has 14 amino acids. Germline lookup yields CDR1 MDHEN and CDR2 SYDVKM. Trimming left V 6 bases short and J 5 bases short, with 16 bases between. Looking up the rest from reference TRBV28 and TRBJ2-5 gives the full variable domain: DVKVTQSSRYLVKRTGEKVFLECVQDMDHENMFWYRQDPGLGLRLIYFSYDVKMKEKGDIPEGYSVSREKKERFSLILESASTNQTSMYLCASSPRRGGETQYFGPGTRLLVL.

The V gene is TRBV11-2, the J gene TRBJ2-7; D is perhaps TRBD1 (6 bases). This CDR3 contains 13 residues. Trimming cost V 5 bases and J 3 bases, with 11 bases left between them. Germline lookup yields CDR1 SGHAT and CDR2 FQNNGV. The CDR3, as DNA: TGTGCCAGCAGCACGGGGACAAACTACGAGCAGTACTTC. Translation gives CASSTGTNYEQYF.

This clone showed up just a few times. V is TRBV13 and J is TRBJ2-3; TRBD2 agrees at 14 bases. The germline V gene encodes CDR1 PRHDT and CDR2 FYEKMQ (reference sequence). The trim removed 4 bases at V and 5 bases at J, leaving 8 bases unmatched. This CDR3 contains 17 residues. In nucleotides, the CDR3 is TGTGCCAGCAGCTCAAATACCGGGACTAGCGGGAGAGATACGCAGTATTTT. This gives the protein CASSSNTGTSGRDTQYF.

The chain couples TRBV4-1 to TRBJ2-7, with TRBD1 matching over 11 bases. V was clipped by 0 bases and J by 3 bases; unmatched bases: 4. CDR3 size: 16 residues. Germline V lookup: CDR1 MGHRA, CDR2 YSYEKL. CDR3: CASSQDPGTGGYEQYF. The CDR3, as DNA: TGCGCCAGCAGCCAAGACCCGGGGACAGGGGGCTACGAGCAGTACTTC.

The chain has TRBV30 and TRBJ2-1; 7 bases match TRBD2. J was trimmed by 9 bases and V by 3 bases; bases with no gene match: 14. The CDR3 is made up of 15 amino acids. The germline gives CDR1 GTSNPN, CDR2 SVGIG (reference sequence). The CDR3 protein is CAWSTGLGFVLEQFF. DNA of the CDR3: TGTGCCTGGAGCACCGGACTAGGTTTTGTGCTTGAGCAGTTCTTC.

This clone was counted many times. The CDR3 DNA reads TGTGCCAGCACCCGGACCTGGGTCTACGACGAGCAGTACTTC. Its protein is CASTRTWVYDEQYF. The rearrangement uses TRBV5-5 and TRBJ2-7; D gene ambiguous. Deletions cut 6 bases from V and 5 bases from J, with 18 bases between. Germline-derived CDR1 and CDR2 are SGHKS and YYEKEE (reference sequence). CDR3 size: 14 residues.

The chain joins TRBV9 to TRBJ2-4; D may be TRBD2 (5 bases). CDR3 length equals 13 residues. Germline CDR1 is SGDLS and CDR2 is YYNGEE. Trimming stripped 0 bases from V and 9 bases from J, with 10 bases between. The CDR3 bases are TGTGCCAGCAGCGTAGATTGGGCGGGCATTCAGTACTTC. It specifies CASSVDWAGIQYF.

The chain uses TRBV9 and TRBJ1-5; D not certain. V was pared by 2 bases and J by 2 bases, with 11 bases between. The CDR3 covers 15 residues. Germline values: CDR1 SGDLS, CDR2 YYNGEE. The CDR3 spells CASSVGSAGNQPQHF. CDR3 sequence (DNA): TGTGCCAGCAGCGTGGGCTCCGCTGGCAATCAGCCCCAGCATTTT.

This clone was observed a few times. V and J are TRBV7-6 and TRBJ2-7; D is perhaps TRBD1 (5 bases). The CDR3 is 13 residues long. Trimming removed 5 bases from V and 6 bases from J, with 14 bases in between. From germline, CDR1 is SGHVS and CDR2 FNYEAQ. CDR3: CASSPMQGSEQYF. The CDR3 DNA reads TGTGCCAGCAGCCCAATGCAGGGCAGCGAGCAGTACTTC. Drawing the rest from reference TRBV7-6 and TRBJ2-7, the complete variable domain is GAGVSQSPRYKVTKRGQDVALRCDPISGHVSLYWYRQALGQGPEFLTYFNYEAQQDKSGLPNDRFSAERPEGSISTLTIQRTEQRDSAMYRCASSPMQGSEQYFGPGTRLTVT.

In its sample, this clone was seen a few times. The CDR3 coding sequence is TGCGCCAGCAGCGGCAAAGAAAACAGGGGGCCAGAGACCCAGTACTTC. It is translated as CASSGKENRGPETQYF. V is TRBV5-1 and J is TRBJ2-5, with 9 bases lining up with TRBD1. The germline V gene has CDR1 SGHRS and CDR2 YFSETQ. Losses at the gene ends were 4 bases for V and 4 bases for J; bases not matched to a gene: 11. The CDR3 extends over 16 amino acids.

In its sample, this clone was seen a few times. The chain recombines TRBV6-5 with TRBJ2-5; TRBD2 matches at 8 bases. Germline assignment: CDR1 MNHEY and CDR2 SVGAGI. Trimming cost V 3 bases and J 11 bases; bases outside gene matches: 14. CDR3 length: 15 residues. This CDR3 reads CASSYSSGVKREQYF. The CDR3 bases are TGTGCCAGCAGTTATAGTAGCGGGGTAAAAAGGGAGCAGTACTTC.

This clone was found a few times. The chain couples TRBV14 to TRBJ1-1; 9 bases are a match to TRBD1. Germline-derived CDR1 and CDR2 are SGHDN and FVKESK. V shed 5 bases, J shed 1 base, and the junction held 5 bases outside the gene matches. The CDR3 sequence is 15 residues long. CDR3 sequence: CASSNPGQGNTEAFF. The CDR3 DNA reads TGTGCCAGCAGCAACCCGGGACAGGGGAACACTGAAGCTTTCTTT.